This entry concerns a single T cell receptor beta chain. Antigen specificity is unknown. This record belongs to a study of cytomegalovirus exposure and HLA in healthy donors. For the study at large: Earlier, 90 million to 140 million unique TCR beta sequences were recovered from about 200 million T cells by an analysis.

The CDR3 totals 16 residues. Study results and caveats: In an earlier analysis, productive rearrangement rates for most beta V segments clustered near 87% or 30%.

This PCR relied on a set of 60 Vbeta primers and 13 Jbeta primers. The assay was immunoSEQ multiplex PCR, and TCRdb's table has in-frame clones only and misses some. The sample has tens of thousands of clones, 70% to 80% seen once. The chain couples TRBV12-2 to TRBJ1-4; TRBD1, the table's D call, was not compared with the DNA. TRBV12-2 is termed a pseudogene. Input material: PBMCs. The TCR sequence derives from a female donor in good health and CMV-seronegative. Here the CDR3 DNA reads TGTGCAAGTCGCTTAGTTTTTACACAGGGTCAGGAAAAACTGTTTTTT. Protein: CASRLVFTQGQEKLFF.